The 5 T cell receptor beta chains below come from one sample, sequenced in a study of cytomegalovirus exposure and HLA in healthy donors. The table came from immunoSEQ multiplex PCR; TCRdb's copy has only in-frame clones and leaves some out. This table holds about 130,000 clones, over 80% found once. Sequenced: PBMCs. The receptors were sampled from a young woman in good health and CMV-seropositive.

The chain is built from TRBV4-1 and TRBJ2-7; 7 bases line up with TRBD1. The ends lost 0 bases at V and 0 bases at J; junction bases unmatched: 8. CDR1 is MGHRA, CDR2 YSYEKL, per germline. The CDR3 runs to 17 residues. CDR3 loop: CASSQDLPGTVSYEQYF. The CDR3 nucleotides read TGCGCCAGCAGCCAAGACCTCCCCGGGACAGTCTCCTACGAGCAGTACTTC.

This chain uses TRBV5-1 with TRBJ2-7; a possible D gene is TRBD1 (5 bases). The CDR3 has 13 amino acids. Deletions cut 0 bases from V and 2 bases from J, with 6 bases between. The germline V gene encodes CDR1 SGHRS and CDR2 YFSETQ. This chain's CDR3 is CASSLGTTYEQYF. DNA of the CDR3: TGCGCCAGCAGCTTGGGGACAACCTACGAGCAGTACTTC. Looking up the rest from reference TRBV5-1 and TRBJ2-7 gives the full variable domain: KAGVTQTPRYLIKTRGQQVTLSCSPISGHRSVSWYQQTPGQGLQFLFEYFSETQRNKGNFPGRFSGRQFSNSRSEMNVSTLELGDSALYLCASSLGTTYEQYFGPGTRLTVT.

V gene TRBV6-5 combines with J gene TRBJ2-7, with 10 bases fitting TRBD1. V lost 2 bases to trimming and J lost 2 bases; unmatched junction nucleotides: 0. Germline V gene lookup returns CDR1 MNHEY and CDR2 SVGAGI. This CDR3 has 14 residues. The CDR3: CASSYGTGAYEQYF. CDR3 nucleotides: TGTGCCAGCAGTTACGGGACAGGGGCCTACGAGCAGTACTTC.

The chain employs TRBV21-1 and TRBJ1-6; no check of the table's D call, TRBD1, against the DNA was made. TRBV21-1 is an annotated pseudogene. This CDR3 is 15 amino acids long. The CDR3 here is CASSKRNRGDSPLHF. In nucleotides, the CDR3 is TGTGCCAGCAGCAAACGCAACAGGGGGGACTCACCCCTCCACTTT.

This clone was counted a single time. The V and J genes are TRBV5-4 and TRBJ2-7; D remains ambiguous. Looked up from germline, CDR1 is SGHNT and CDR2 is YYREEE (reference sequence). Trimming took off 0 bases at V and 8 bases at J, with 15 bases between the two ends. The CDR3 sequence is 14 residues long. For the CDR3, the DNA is TGTGCCAGCAGCTTGGACTTGTCCCTGGTAAAGCAGTACTTC. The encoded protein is CASSLDLSLVKQYF. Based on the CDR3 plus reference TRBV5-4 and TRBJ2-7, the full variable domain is ETGVTQSPTHLIKTRGQQVTLRCSSQSGHNTVSWYQQALGQGPQFIFQYYREEENGRGNFPPRFSGLQFPNYSSELNVNALELDDSALYLCASSLDLSLVKQYFGPGTRLTVT.